Listed below are T cell receptor beta chains from one sample, sequenced in a study of regulatory T cells in long-lasting Graves disease. One entry per CDR3 protein results from TCRdb running MiXCR on the multiplex PCR reads. The sample includes 400,000 or so distinct CDR3 sequences, 23% seen only once; the top ten take around 24%. Sequencing used peripheral blood mononuclear cells (PBMCs), obtained when the disease was refractory, from a patient treated with antithyroid drugs. The receptors shown here come from a female donor with Graves disease. CDR3s include the opening cysteine and the closing phenylalanine or tryptophan. A D gene is named only where the DNA matches it firmly. A row's size may be missing; if present it is once, few, many or a size class.

size	V	J	D	CDR3	DNA
.	TRBV5-1	TRBJ1-4	.	CASRGLEKLFF	TGCGCCAGCCGCGGACTTGAAAAACTGTTTTTT
.	TRBV20-1	TRBJ2-1	TRBD2	CSAREAETSVYNEQFF	TGCAGTGCTAGAGAGGCGGAGACTAGCGTTTACAATGAGCAGTTCTTC
.	TRBV3-1	TRBJ2-2	TRBD1	CASSPPPRTGSTGELFF	TGTGCCAGCAGCCCCCCCCCAAGGACAGGGAGCACCGGGGAGCTGTTTTTT
.	TRBV3-1	TRBJ2-4	TRBD2	CASSQDLGLALFKNIQYF	TGTGCCAGCAGCCAAGACCTGGGACTAGCGCTCTTCAAAAACATTCAGTACTTC
many	TRBV6-4	TRBJ2-7	.	CASSREDSPGYEQYF	TGTGCCAGCAGTAGGGAGGACAGCCCCGGGTACGAGCAGTACTTC
many	TRBV29-1	TRBJ1-1	.	CSVGRLNTEAFF	TGCAGCGTTGGCCGGTTGAACACTGAAGCTTTCTTT
few	TRBV2	TRBJ2-7	TRBD2	CASSSLAALTYEQYF	TGTGCCAGCAGTTCACTAGCGGCCCTAACCTACGAGCAGTACTTC
many	TRBV28	TRBJ2-5	.	CASSLSGRETQYF	TGTGCCAGCAGTTTGTCAGGGAGAGAGACCCAGTACTTC
many	TRBV5-1	TRBJ1-1	.	CASSLPGQNTEAFF	TGTGCCAGCAGCTTACCGGGTCAGAACACTGAAGCTTTCTTT
many	TRBV28	TRBJ2-5	.	CASERSRETQYF	TGTGCCAGCGAGAGGTCTCGGGAGACCCAGTACTTC
.	TRBV7-9	TRBJ1-3	.	CASSTRGGVGGNTIYF	TGTGCCAGCAGCACTCGCGGAGGAGTAGGTGGAAACACCATATATTTT
.	TRBV15	TRBJ2-3	TRBD2	CATSRDGGGTDTQYF	TGTGCCACCAGCAGAGATGGGGGGGGCACAGATACGCAGTATTTT
many	TRBV7-2	TRBJ1-4	.	CASSLNWSSGKLFF	TGTGCCAGCAGCTTAAATTGGTCGTCCGGAAAACTGTTTTTT
few	TRBV11-2	TRBJ2-1	TRBD1	CASSQRTGVYNEQFF	TGTGCCAGCAGCCAGCGGACAGGGGTCTACAATGAGCAGTTCTTC
few	TRBV14	TRBJ2-5	TRBD2	CASSPRLATQETQYF	TGTGCCAGCAGCCCACGACTAGCAACTCAAGAGACCCAGTACTTC
.	TRBV29-1	TRBJ2-1	.	CSVDGATNEQFF	TGCAGCGTTGACGGAGCAACTAATGAGCAGTTCTTC
.	TRBV29-1	TRBJ2-7	.	CSVEDHLKGSYEQYF	TGCAGCGTTGAAGATCACCTTAAGGGTTCCTACGAGCAGTACTTC
few	TRBV27	TRBJ2-7	.	CASTALLTREQYF	TGTGCCAGCACAGCTCTTCTGACTAGGGAGCAGTACTTC
.	TRBV18	TRBJ1-1	.	CASSPAAGATEAFF	TGTGCCAGCTCACCGGCAGCGGGGGCCACTGAAGCTTTCTTT
.	TRBV7-9	TRBJ2-2	.	CASSLLGPGELFF	TGTGCCAGCAGCTTACTTGGGCCCGGGGAGCTGTTTTTT
.	TRBV20-1	TRBJ2-1	.	CSAESGATYNEQFF	TGCAGTGCTGAAAGCGGAGCCACCTACAATGAGCAGTTCTTC
many	TRBV6-1	TRBJ2-5	.	CASSGGEAGTQYF	TGTGCCAGCAGTGGCGGGGAGGCAGGGACCCAGTACTTC
.	TRBV14	TRBJ2-7	.	CASSQEFWYGDPTSYEQYF	TGTGCCAGCAGCCAAGAATTTTGGTACGGGGACCCCACTTCCTACGAGCAGTACTTC
.	TRBV6-1	TRBJ2-7	.	CASSNGASYEQYF	TGTGCCAGCAGTAACGGGGCCAGCTACGAGCAGTACTTC
.	TRBV20-1	TRBJ2-1	.	CSAPQWAEAEQFF	TGCAGTGCCCCCCAGTGGGCTGAGGCTGAGCAGTTCTTC
.	TRBV6-5	TRBJ1-6	.	CASSYTAGSYNSPLHF	TGTGCCAGCAGTTACACGGCGGGTTCCTATAATTCACCCCTCCACTTT
many	TRBV12-3/TRBV12-4	TRBJ2-2	.	CATLRAGTGELFF	TGTGCCACCCTCAGGGCAGGCACCGGGGAGCTGTTTTTT
.	TRBV3-1	TRBJ2-1	TRBD2	CASSLTSGKDEQFF	TGTGCCAGCAGCCTGACTAGCGGGAAGGATGAGCAGTTCTTC